This T cell receptor (beta chain) was obtained from a study of blood T cell repertoires in COVID-19. Overall study: The United States, Italy and Spain supplied acute and convalescent COVID-19 samples. Sample material is recorded as cDNA or gDNA derived from T cells, B-cell-depleted T cells, or PBMCs.

Authors' methods: Amplification of reference gene primers provided the estimated nucleated cell counts. Using immunoSEQ multiplex PCR, the repertoire was profiled, and TCRdb retains in-frame clones only, with some absent. V, J and clone size derive from that table, while D and trimming were established from the DNA sequence. The sample carries roughly 120,000 clones, 82% recorded once. CDR3 length: 14 residues. V was pared by 1 base and J by 3 bases, with 9 bases between. Germline lookup yields CDR1 SEHNR and CDR2 FQNEAQ (reference sequence). The chain links TRBV7-9 to TRBJ2-5, with D possibly being TRBD2 (5 bases). What was sequenced was peripheral blood. The sequence was collected from a man aged 65 to 79 with active or convalescent COVID-19. This CDR3 reads CASSLGEREETQYF. In DNA, the CDR3 is TGTGCCAGCAGCTTAGGGGAGAGGGAAGAGACCCAGTACTTC.